Listed below are T cell receptor beta chains from one sample, sequenced in a study of regulatory T cells in long-lasting Graves disease. TCRdb analysed the multiplex PCR reads with MiXCR anew, one entry per CDR3 protein. The sample gives hundreds of thousands of distinct CDR3 sequences, less than 20% of which show up once; around a fifth is in the top ten. Sequencing was performed on peripheral blood mononuclear cells (PBMCs), taken at new diagnosis, from a patient treated with antithyroid drugs. These TCRs come from a female donor with Graves disease. The CDR3 runs from the conserved cysteine through the conserved F or W. A D gene is named only where the DNA matches it firmly. Rows may omit the clone size; those that give it use once, few, many or a size class.

TRBV5-5	many	TRBJ2-3	NA	17	CASSFLGRADRTDTQYF	TGTGCCAGCAGCTTCTTGGGCAGGGCGGACCGCACAGATACGCAGTATTTT
TRBV28	few	TRBJ2-2	TRBD2	18	CASSFRGPSGRDTGELFF	TGTGCCAGCAGTTTTCGTGGGCCTAGCGGGAGGGACACCGGGGAGCTGTTTTTT
TRBV28	many	TRBJ2-3	NA	17	CASSRLGSPGATDTQYF	TGTGCCAGCAGCCGCCTTGGTTCCCCGGGAGCGACAGATACGCAGTATTTT
TRBV3-1	few	TRBJ2-7	NA	14	CASSIARGAEEQYF	TGTGCCAGCAGCATAGCCAGGGGCGCGGAGGAGCAGTACTTC
TRBV5-1	many	TRBJ1-2	NA	14	CASSHDGTNYGYTF	TGCGCCAGCAGCCATGACGGGACTAACTATGGCTACACCTTC
TRBV24-1	many	TRBJ2-6	TRBD1	16	CATSDDRVTGANVLTF	TGTGCCACCAGTGATGACAGGGTGACTGGGGCCAACGTCCTGACTTTC
TRBV4-1	many	TRBJ1-1	NA	14	CASSHAGGSTEAFF	TGCGCCAGCAGCCATGCTGGGGGAAGCACTGAAGCTTTCTTT
TRBV12-3/TRBV12-4	once	TRBJ1-5	NA	14	CASSSRDRNQPQHF	TGTGCCAGCAGTTCCCGGGATCGCAATCAGCCCCAGCATTTT
TRBV30	few	TRBJ2-2	TRBD2	15	CAWSGSGANTGELFF	TGTGCCTGGAGTGGTAGCGGGGCGAACACCGGGGAGCTGTTTTTT
TRBV7-2	NA	TRBJ2-5	TRBD2	16	CASSLAWVAGAETQCF	TGTGCCAGCAGCTTAGCTTGGGTAGCGGGGGCGGAGACCCAGTGCTTC
TRBV4-1	many	TRBJ2-1	NA	15	CASSQRLDLYNEQFF	TGCGCCAGCAGCCAAAGACTAGATCTCTACAATGAGCAGTTCTTC
TRBV6-5	many	TRBJ1-4	NA	13	CASSYRTGEKLFF	TGTGCCAGCAGTTACCGCACAGGTGAAAAACTGTTTTTT
TRBV7-2	NA	TRBJ2-7	NA	16	CASSLGQRSLSYEQYF	TGTGCCAGCAGTTTGGGACAAAGGTCGCTCTCCTACGAGCAGTACTTC
TRBV4-1	many	TRBJ1-1	TRBD1	13	CASSQEGGAEAFF	TGCGCCAGCAGCCAAGAAGGGGGCGCTGAAGCTTTCTTT
TRBV7-9	many	TRBJ2-7	TRBD1	14	CASSPGQVPYEQYF	TGTGCCAGCAGCCCGGGACAGGTACCCTACGAGCAGTACTTC
TRBV12-3/TRBV12-4	many	TRBJ2-3	TRBD1	14	CASSFQGAPDTQYF	TGTGCCAGCAGTTTCCAGGGGGCCCCAGATACGCAGTATTTT
TRBV9	NA	TRBJ2-1	TRBD2	16	CASSVGVAGGPHEQFF	TGTGCCAGCAGCGTAGGGGTAGCGGGAGGGCCCCATGAGCAGTTCTTC
TRBV20-1	many	TRBJ1-6	NA	13	CSALGGEHSPLHF	TGCAGTGCTCTTGGGGGGGAGCATTCACCCCTCCACTTT